This T cell receptor beta chain was identified during a study of neurological immune-mediated disorders. Study-wide results and caveats: It was HTLV-1-associated myelopathy that showed the most TCR clonal expansion, while multiple sclerosis showed the least, falling below healthy controls.

There are 14 residues in the CDR3. In germline, CDR1 is SEHNR, CDR2 FQNEAQ (reference sequence). Trimming removed 5 bases from V and 3 bases from J, with 13 bases in between. This clonotype was picked up many times. The target antigen is unknown. The study used blood bank volunteers in Maryland, USA, as healthy controls. Libraries used 2 million unsorted PBMCs kept frozen in RNAlater. Template-switch 5'RACE cDNA synthesis added a 10-nucleotide unique molecular identifier. TCRdb independently ran MiXCR on the 5' RACE reads; one entry per CDR3 protein. The sample comprises fewer than 40,000 distinct CDR3 sequences, approximately 4.2% of which are singletons, and 20% to 25% rests with the top ten.

Sequenced input: PBMCs. This receptor was taken from a man aged 18 to 29 in good health. This chain uses TRBV7-9 with TRBJ1-1; D possibly corresponds to TRBD1 (5 bases). The CDR3 nucleotides read TGTGCCAGCAGCGCACACCAGGGTTACACTGAAGCTTTCTTT. Protein product: CASSAHQGYTEAFF. Drawing the rest from reference TRBV7-9 and TRBJ1-1, the complete variable domain is DTGVSQNPRHKITKRGQNVTFRCDPISEHNRLYWYRQTLGQGPEFLTYFQNEAQLEKSRLLSDRFSAERPKGSFSTLEIQRTEQGDSAMYLCASSAHQGYTEAFFGQGTRLTVV.